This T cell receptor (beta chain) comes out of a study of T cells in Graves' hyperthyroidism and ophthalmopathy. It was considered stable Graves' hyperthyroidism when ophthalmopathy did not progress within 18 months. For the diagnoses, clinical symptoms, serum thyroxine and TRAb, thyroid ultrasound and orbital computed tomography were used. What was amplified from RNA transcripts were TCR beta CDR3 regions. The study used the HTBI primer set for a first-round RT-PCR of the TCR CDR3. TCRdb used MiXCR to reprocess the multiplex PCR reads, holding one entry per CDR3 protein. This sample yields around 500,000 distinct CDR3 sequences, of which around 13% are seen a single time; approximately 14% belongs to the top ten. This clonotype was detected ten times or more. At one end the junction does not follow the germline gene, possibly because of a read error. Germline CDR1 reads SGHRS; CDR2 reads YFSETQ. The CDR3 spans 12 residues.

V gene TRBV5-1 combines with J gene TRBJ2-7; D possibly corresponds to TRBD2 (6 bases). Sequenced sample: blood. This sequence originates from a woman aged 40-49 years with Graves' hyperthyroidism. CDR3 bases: TGCGCCAGCAGCGCACCACCGGGAGAGCAATACTTC. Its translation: CASSAPPGEQYF.